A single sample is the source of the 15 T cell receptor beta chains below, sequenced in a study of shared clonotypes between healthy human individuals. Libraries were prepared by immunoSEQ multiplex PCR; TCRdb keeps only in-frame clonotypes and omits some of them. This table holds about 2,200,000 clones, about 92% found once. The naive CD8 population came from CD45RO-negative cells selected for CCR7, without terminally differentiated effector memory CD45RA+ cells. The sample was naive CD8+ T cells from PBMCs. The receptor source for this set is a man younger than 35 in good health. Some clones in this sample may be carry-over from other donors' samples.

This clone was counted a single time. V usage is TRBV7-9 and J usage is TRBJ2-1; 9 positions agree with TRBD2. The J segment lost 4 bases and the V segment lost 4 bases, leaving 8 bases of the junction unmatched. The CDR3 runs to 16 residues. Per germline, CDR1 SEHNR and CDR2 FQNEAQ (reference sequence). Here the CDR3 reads CASSSPSGLAYNEQFF. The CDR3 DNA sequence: TGTGCCAGCAGCTCCCCCTCGGGACTAGCATACAATGAGCAGTTCTTC. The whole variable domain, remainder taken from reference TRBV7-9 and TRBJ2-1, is DTGVSQNPRHKITKRGQNVTFRCDPISEHNRLYWYRQTLGQGPEFLTYFQNEAQLEKSRLLSDRFSAERPKGSFSTLEIQRTEQGDSAMYLCASSSPSGLAYNEQFFGPGTRLTVL.

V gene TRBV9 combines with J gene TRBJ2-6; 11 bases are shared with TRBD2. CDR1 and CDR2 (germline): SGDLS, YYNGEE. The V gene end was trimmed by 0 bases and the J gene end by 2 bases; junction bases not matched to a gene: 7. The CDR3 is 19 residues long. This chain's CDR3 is CASSVEVSGRGAGANVLTF. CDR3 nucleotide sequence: TGTGCCAGCAGCGTAGAGGTTAGCGGGAGGGGTGCTGGGGCCAACGTCCTGACTTTC.

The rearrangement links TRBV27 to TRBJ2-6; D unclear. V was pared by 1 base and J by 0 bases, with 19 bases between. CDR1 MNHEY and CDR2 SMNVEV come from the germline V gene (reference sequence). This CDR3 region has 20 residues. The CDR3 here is CASSLLWAGTKSSGANVLTF. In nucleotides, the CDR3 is TGTGCCAGCAGTTTATTGTGGGCAGGAACCAAGAGCTCTGGGGCCAACGTCCTGACTTTC.

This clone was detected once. For the CDR3, the DNA is TGTGCCAGCAGCTTAGGCCTTCACAATCAGCCCCAGCATTTT. Translation gives CASSLGLHNQPQHF. The chain carries TRBV13 and TRBJ1-5; the D is unclear. With 0 bases removed from V and 3 bases from J, the gap between germline ends came to 6 bases. This CDR3 contains 14 residues. Germline CDR1 is PRHDT and CDR2 is FYEKMQ (reference sequence).

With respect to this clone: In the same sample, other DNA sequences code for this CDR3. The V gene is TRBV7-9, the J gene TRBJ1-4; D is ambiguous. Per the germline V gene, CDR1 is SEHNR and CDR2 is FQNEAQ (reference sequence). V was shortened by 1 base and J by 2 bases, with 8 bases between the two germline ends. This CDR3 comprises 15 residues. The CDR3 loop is CASSLGRATNEKLFF. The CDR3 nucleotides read TGTGCCAGCAGCTTAGGCCGGGCCACTAATGAAAAACTGTTTTTT.

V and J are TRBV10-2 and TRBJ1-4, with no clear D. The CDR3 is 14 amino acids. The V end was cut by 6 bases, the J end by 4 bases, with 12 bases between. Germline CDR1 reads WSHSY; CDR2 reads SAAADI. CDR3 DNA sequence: TGCGCCAGCAGCAACGGAGCGATTAATGAAAAACTGTTTTTT. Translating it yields CASSNGAINEKLFF.

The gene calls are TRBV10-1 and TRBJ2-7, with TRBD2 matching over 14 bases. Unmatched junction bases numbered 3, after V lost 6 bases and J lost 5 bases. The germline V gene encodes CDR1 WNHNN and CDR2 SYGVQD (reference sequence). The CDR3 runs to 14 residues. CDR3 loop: CASRGGLAGDEQYF. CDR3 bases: TGCGCCAGCAGGGGGGGACTAGCGGGAGACGAGCAGTACTTC.

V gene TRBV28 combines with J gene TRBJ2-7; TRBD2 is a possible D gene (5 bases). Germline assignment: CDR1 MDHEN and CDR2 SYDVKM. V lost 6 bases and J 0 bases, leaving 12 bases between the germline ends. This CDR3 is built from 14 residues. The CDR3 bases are TGTGCCAGCAGCTCAATCGGGATCTCCTACGAGCAGTACTTC. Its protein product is CASSSIGISYEQYF.

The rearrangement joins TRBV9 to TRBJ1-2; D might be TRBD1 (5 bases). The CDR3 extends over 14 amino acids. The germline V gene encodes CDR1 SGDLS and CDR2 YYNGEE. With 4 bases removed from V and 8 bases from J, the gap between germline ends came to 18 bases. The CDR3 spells CASSLRGPLGGYTF. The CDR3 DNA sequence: TGTGCCAGCAGCCTACGGGGCCCTCTGGGGGGCTACACCTTC.

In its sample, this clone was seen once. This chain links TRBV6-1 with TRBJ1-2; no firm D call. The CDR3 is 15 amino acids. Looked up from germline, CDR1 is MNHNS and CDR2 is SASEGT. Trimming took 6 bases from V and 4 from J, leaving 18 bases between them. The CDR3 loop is CASRGWTAESYGYTF. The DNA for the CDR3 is TGTGCCAGCAGGGGATGGACCGCTGAAAGCTATGGCTACACCTTC.

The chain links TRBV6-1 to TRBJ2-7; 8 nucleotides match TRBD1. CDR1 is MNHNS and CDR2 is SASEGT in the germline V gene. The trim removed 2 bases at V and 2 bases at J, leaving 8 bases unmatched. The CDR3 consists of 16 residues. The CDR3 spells CASSENTGQDPYEQYF. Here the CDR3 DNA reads TGTGCCAGCAGTGAAAACACGGGACAGGATCCCTACGAGCAGTACTTC.

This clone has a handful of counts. The CDR3 region is CASSSQGVVDTEAFF. The CDR3 DNA reads TGTGCCAGCAGCTCACAGGGGGTGGTTGACACTGAAGCTTTCTTT. The chain has TRBV7-9 and TRBJ1-1; 8 bases fit TRBD1. The CDR3 spans 15 residues. V was clipped by 4 bases and J by 3 bases; unmatched bases: 7. CDR1 and CDR2 from the germline V gene are SEHNR and FQNEAQ (reference sequence).

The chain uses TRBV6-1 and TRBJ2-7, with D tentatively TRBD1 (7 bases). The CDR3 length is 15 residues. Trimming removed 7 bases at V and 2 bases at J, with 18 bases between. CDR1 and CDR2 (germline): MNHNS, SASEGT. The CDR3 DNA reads TGTGCCAGCACCACAGGGGAGGTATTTGCCTACGAGCAGTACTTC. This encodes CASTTGEVFAYEQYF.

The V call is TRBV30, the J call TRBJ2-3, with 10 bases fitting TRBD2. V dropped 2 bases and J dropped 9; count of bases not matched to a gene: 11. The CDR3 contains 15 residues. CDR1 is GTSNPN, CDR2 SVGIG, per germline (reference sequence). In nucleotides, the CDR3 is TGTGCCTGGAGTAAGACTAGCGGGCTCGAGGGGACGCAGTATTTT. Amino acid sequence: CAWSKTSGLEGTQYF.

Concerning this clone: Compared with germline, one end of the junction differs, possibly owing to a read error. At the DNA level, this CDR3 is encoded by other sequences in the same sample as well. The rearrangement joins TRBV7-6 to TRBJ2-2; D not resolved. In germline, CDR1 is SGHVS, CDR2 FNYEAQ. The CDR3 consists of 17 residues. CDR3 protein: CASSLAVARSNTGELFF. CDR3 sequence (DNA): TGCGCCAGCAGCTTAGCTGTTGCGAGGTCCAACACCGGGGAGCTGTTTTTT. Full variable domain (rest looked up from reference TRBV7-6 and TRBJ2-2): GAGVSQSPRYKVTKRGQDVALRCDPISGHVSLYWYRQALGQGPEFLTYFNYEAQQDKSGLPNDRFSAERPEGSISTLTIQRTEQRDSAMYRCASSLAVARSNTGELFFGEGSRLTVL.